A single T cell receptor (beta chain) is shown here with its context. Germline lookup yields CDR1 SGHAT and CDR2 FQNNGV. The CDR3 has 13 residues. V was pared by 1 base and J by 8 bases, with 9 bases between. The sample comes from a study of T cell changes during pregnancy in multiple sclerosis. Clones were read by immunoSEQ multiplex PCR, and TCRdb kept only the in-frame ones, dropping some. Found here are roughly 69,000 clones, roughly nine tenths of them singletons; the top ten hold roughly 0.29%. V usage is TRBV11-2 and J usage is TRBJ2-1; TRBD1 might be the D (5 bases). This specimen was CD4+ T cells from peripheral blood mononuclear cells, taken in the third trimester of pregnancy. This clonotype was sampled from a female donor in good health, enrolled as a control in a pregnancy study. The CDR3 region is CASSLVRAYEQFF. Written as DNA, the CDR3 is TGTGCCAGCAGCTTAGTCAGGGCCTATGAGCAGTTCTTC.